This TCR beta chain was found in a study of cytomegalovirus exposure and HLA in healthy donors. V lost 5 bases and J lost 4; bases outside the gene matches: 5. Germline V gives CDR1 SGHTA, CDR2 FQGNSA. The CDR3 length is 14 residues. The PCR used 60 Vbeta and 13 Jbeta primers. Libraries were prepared by immunoSEQ multiplex PCR; TCRdb keeps only in-frame clonotypes and omits some of them. The sample carries 150,000 to 200,000 clones, around 80% recorded once. General observations from the study: Later, an analysis found that common viral pathogens appeared to be linked with several of the most significant clusters.

Remarks on this clone: As yet, its antigen is unknown.

The sample taken for sequencing was PBMCs. The origin of this receptor is a young man in good health and CMV-seropositive. The rearrangement links TRBV7-2 to TRBJ1-5, with 7 bases aligning to TRBD1. The CDR3: CASSVAGGNQPQHF. The CDR3 DNA sequence: TGTGCCAGCAGCGTGGCAGGGGGAAATCAGCCCCAGCATTTT.